The 3 T cell receptor beta chains given below trace back to one sample, sequenced in a study of T cells in Graves' hyperthyroidism and ophthalmopathy. RNA transcripts gave rise to amplified TCR beta CDR3 regions. First-round RT-PCR targeting the TCR CDR3 was performed with the HTBI primer set. One entry per CDR3 protein results from TCRdb running MiXCR on the multiplex PCR reads. Of roughly 170,000 distinct CDR3 sequences in the sample, about a sixth were seen once. Sequenced: blood. Receptors originate from a woman aged 45-59 years with Graves' hyperthyroidism.

The chain has TRBV5-5 and TRBJ2-5, with D possibly TRBD2 on 5 matching bases. Germline CDR1 reads SGHKS; CDR2 reads YYEKEE (reference sequence). There are 16 residues in the CDR3. Trimming cost V 1 base and J 4 bases, with 17 bases left between them. The CDR3 reads CASSLRGDHPGETQYF. The CDR3, as DNA: TGTGCCAGCAGCTTGCGGGGTGACCATCCCGGAGAGACCCAGTACTTC.

The V and J genes are TRBV6-1 and TRBJ1-5; the D is unclear. This CDR3 is built from 15 residues. Per germline, CDR1 MNHNS and CDR2 SASEGT. The V and J ends lost 10 bases and 5 bases respectively, with 21 bases between them. The CDR3 DNA reads as TGTGCCACCCGAGGTCGGGAAAGGGATGATCAGCCCCAGCATTTT. It translates to CATRGRERDDQPQHF.

This clonotype was seen repeatedly, ten times or more. This chain links TRBV2 with TRBJ1-1; no clear D gene. In germline, CDR1 is SNHLY, CDR2 FYNNEI. V dropped 3 bases and J dropped 1 base, with 9 bases sitting between them. CDR3 size: 14 residues. For the CDR3, the DNA is TGTGCCAGCAGTGATCCGGCAACGAACACTGAAGCTTTCTTT. Its translation is CASSDPATNTEAFF.